Listed here are 16 T cell receptor beta chains from one sample, sequenced in a study of patients and donors after allogeneic stem cell transplantation. TCRdb reprocessed the RT-PCR reads via MiXCR and lists one record per CDR3 protein. This table has some 960,000 distinct CDR3 sequences, about 20% appearing once. Sequencing was performed on blood, either unsorted or a sorted T cell fraction (not recorded which). The receptors were gathered from a human donor who was either an allogeneic HSCT recipient or a stem cell or donor lymphocyte infusion donor (not recorded which). It is not recorded whose cells these are; they may come from a transplant donor.

The V and J genes are TRBV7-9 and TRBJ1-5; D remains ambiguous. The V end was cut by 5 bases, the J end by 9 bases, with 11 bases between. The CDR3 loop spans 12 amino acids. CDR1 and CDR2 (germline): SEHNR, FQNEAQ (reference sequence). The DNA for the CDR3 is TGTGCCAGCAGCCCTATCCCTGGGCCCCAGCATTTT. Its protein product is CASSPIPGPQHF.

This chain connects TRBV20-1 to TRBJ2-1; D is ambiguous. The CDR3 loop spans 13 amino acids. Germline V CDR1 and CDR2: DFQATT, SNEGSKA (reference sequence). The V end was cut by 3 bases, the J end by 4 bases, with 10 bases between. The DNA of the CDR3 is TGCAGTGCTAGCCGGGCGCTGTACAATGAGCAGTTCTTC. Its protein is CSASRALYNEQFF.

The genes are TRBV5-1 and TRBJ2-3; 7 bases are a match to TRBD1. The V and J ends lost 0 bases and 0 bases, in that order; junction bases with no gene match: 4. Per the germline V gene, CDR1 is SGHRS and CDR2 is YFSETQ. The CDR3 covers 16 residues. CDR3 nucleotide sequence: TGCGCCAGCAGCTTGGAGGGGGCACTTAGCACAGATACGCAGTATTTT. Translated, it gives CASSLEGALSTDTQYF.

A few counts support this clonotype. The chain recombines TRBV6-5 with TRBJ2-7; D possibly corresponds to TRBD1 (6 bases). Trimming removed 4 bases at V and 5 bases at J, with 15 bases between. From germline, CDR1 is MNHEY and CDR2 SVGAGI. The CDR3 extends over 14 amino acids. CDR3 sequence reads: CASSSGTRIHEQYF. The CDR3 nucleotides are TGTGCCAGCAGTTCCGGGACACGGATCCACGAGCAGTACTTC.

The chain carries TRBV20-1 and TRBJ1-2, with a possible D match to TRBD1 (6 bases). The CDR3 sequence is 13 residues long. Germline CDR1 and CDR2: DFQATT and SNEGSKA (reference sequence). With 6 bases removed from V and 5 bases from J, the gap between germline ends came to 16 bases. This CDR3 is CSAPDGGPYGYTF. The CDR3 DNA follows: TGCAGTGCACCGGACGGGGGGCCTTATGGCTACACCTTC.

V and J are TRBV11-2 and TRBJ2-7; D gene unclear. This CDR3 has 15 amino acids. The germline V gene encodes CDR1 SGHAT and CDR2 FQNNGV. V lost 5 bases to trimming and J lost 0 bases, with 14 bases between them. The CDR3 DNA follows: TGTGCCAGCAGCCTGAGAGGCAGCAGCTCCTACGAGCAGTACTTC. Translated: CASSLRGSSSYEQYF.

The V call is TRBV18, the J call TRBJ2-3; D remains ambiguous. The V end lost 0 bases, the J end lost 3 bases, and 4 bases lay between the germline ends. The CDR3 is 13 residues long. Per the germline V gene, CDR1 is KGHSH and CDR2 is LQKENI. CDR3 sequence: CASSPPWTDTQYF. The CDR3 DNA reads as TGTGCCAGCTCACCACCGTGGACAGATACGCAGTATTTT.

The chain recombines TRBV30 with TRBJ2-1; 7 bases are shared with TRBD2. The germline V gene encodes CDR1 GTSNPN and CDR2 SVGIG (reference sequence). CDR3 length equals 14 residues. Trimming removed 5 bases from V and 0 bases from J; junction bases left unmatched: 4. In DNA, the CDR3 is TGTGCCTGGGGGAGGGCTAACTCCTACAATGAGCAGTTCTTC. This encodes CAWGRANSYNEQFF.

This clonotype occurred many times. The chain employs TRBV7-9 and TRBJ1-5; D might be TRBD1 (6 bases). V was shortened by 1 base and J by 5 bases, with 18 bases between the two germline ends. The CDR3 length is 17 residues. Germline lookup yields CDR1 SEHNR and CDR2 FQNEAQ (reference sequence). The CDR3 DNA reads TGTGCCAGCAGCTTAGACCGGGACATGCCAGGGGATCAGCCCCAGCATTTT. It yields the protein CASSLDRDMPGDQPQHF.

The J gene is TRBJ2-1, the V gene TRBV4-1; 11 positions agree with TRBD2. Unmatched junction bases numbered 8, after V lost 0 bases and J lost 10 bases. CDR1 MGHRA and CDR2 YSYEKL come from the germline V gene. The CDR3 is made up of 16 amino acids. CDR3 loop: CASSQELAGGPREQFF. The CDR3 nucleotides are TGCGCCAGCAGCCAAGAGCTAGCGGGAGGCCCTAGGGAGCAGTTCTTC.

The V call is TRBV20-1, the J call TRBJ1-4, with a weak D call TRBD1 (6 bases). Germline CDR1 and CDR2: DFQATT and SNEGSKA (reference sequence). The CDR3 is 15 amino acids. Trimming took off 2 bases at V and 7 bases at J, with 17 bases between the two ends. CDR3 region: CSARSETGNFEKLFF. CDR3 in DNA: TGCAGTGCTAGATCTGAAACAGGGAACTTTGAAAAACTGTTTTTT.

The rearrangement links TRBV20-1 to TRBJ1-2, with a weak D call TRBD1 (5 bases). Germline values: CDR1 DFQATT, CDR2 SNEGSKA (reference sequence). The CDR3 has 13 residues. Trimming shortened V by 3 bases and J by 5 bases, and 13 bases separated the two germline ends. The CDR3 DNA follows: TGCAGTGCTAGCATCAGGGCGACATATGGCTACACCTTC. Translating gives CSASIRATYGYTF.

This clonotype showed up many times. This sequence joins TRBV5-1 and TRBJ1-1; weak D call: TRBD1 (5 bases). The V and J ends lost 4 bases and 1 base respectively, with 17 bases between them. The CDR3 length is 16 residues. Germline lookup yields CDR1 SGHRS and CDR2 YFSETQ. The CDR3 loop reads CASSKEGSNWNTEAFF. CDR3 in DNA: TGCGCCAGCAGCAAGGAGGGGTCTAATTGGAACACTGAAGCTTTCTTT.

The chain links TRBV19 to TRBJ2-7; D gene uncertain. The germline gives CDR1 LNHDA, CDR2 SQIVND (reference sequence). Trimming took 1 base from V and 3 from J, leaving 7 bases between them. The CDR3 runs to 13 residues. The CDR3 protein is CASSIGADYEQYF. CDR3 DNA: TGTGCCAGTAGTATAGGGGCAGACTACGAGCAGTACTTC. The entire variable domain, with the rest obtained from reference TRBV19 and TRBJ2-7, is as follows: DGGITQSPKYLFRKEGQNVTLSCEQNLNHDAMYWYRQDPGQGLRLIYYSQIVNDFQKGDIAEGYSVSREKKESFPLTVTSAQKNPTAFYLCASSIGADYEQYFGPGTRLTVT.

This chain joins TRBV5-1 and TRBJ2-1, with 11 bases that match TRBD2. The CDR3 covers 20 residues. Trimming at V came to 0 bases and at J to 3 bases, leaving 14 bases not matched to a gene. Germline loops: CDR1 SGHRS, CDR2 YFSETQ. Here the CDR3 DNA reads TGCGCCAGCAGCTTGGATTCTAGCGGGAGGCCACTTCCTCTCTACAATGAGCAGTTCTTC. It is translated as CASSLDSSGRPLPLYNEQFF.

This clonotype has only a few counts. V gene TRBV2 combines with J gene TRBJ1-2, with D perhaps TRBD1 (5 bases). Trimming took off 9 bases at V and 4 bases at J, with 21 bases between the two ends. This CDR3 is built from 15 residues. Germline lookup yields CDR1 SNHLY and CDR2 FYNNEI. The CDR3 is CASDDRVRSLYGYTF. CDR3 nucleotides: TGTGCCAGTGATGACAGAGTTCGTTCTCTCTATGGCTACACCTTC.